The clone carrying this TCR beta chain was detected only a few times. What it recognizes is unknown. Of the isolated RNA, all was reverse transcribed, and so the sequenced material was expressed TCRB transcripts. The study sequenced naive, central memory and regulatory T cell samples to an average of about 3.8 million reads. The data were produced by immunoSEQ multiplex PCR, yet TCRdb's version contains in-frame clones alone and is incomplete. Seen here are about 280,000 clones, 15% observed once, and the top ten hold around 0.015%. This entry comes from a study of beta chain features in type 1 diabetes. Study-level findings and limits: The similarity of naive, central memory and Treg TCRB repertoires appeared greater among patients than among healthy donors. TCRB CDR3s from Type 1 diabetes patients were moderately but significantly shorter in all four CD4+ subsets.

The length of the CDR3 is 14 residues. V shed 4 bases, J shed 5 bases, and the junction held 3 bases outside the gene matches. The V gene's germline CDR1 is SGHRS and CDR2 YFSETQ. The clonotype comes from a man aged 18 to 29 with type 1 diabetes. Sequencing was done on a sample of naive CD4+ T cells from blood. The chain employs TRBV5-1 and TRBJ2-7, with 13 bases that match TRBD2. CDR3 protein: CASSRGTSGDEQYF. The CDR3 DNA sequence: TGCGCCAGCAGCCGGGGGACTAGCGGGGACGAGCAGTACTTC.